This entry concerns a single T cell receptor beta chain. This sample stems from a study of blood T cell repertoires in COVID-19. Study overall: PBMCs, B-cell-depleted T cells, or T cells were the source of the cDNA or gDNA that made up the material.

Clones were sequenced by immunoSEQ multiplex PCR, and TCRdb holds only the in-frame ones, with some missing. The sample contains some 130,000 clones, about four fifths of which appear only once. The CDR3 covers 14 residues. Germline V lookup: CDR1 SNHLY, CDR2 FYNNEI. V was cut by 4 bases and J by 3 bases, with 9 bases left in between. V and J are TRBV2 and TRBJ1-4, with a weak D call TRBD1 (6 bases). Source material: peripheral blood. This TCR was sampled from a man aged 35 to 55 with active or convalescent COVID-19. This CDR3 reads CASSVQGPNEKLFF. In DNA, the CDR3 is TGTGCCAGCAGTGTACAGGGCCCTAATGAAAAACTGTTTTTT.